The rows below give T cell receptor beta chains drawn from one sample of a study of T-cell reconstitution after alpha-beta-depleted transplantation in children. MiXCR was run by TCRdb on the PCR reads, yielding one entry per CDR3 protein. Seen here are about 120,000 distinct CDR3 sequences, around 10% observed once, and the top ten hold about 34%. The sample was PBMCs, taken before TCRalphabeta/CD19-depleted stem cell transplant. These receptors originate from a boy under 10 years old with acute lymphoblastic leukemia, due to receive a stem cell transplant. CDR3s leave out the opening cysteine and the closing phenylalanine or tryptophan.

ASITSREQF | 9 | TRBJ2-1 | TRBV28
SASWLAVYNEQF | 12 | TRBJ2-1 | TRBV20-1
SARDTGTGDSYEQY | 14 | TRBJ2-7 | TRBV20-1
ASSWGTGNYEQY | 12 | TRBJ2-7 | TRBV5-6
ASSELSILRGYEQY | 14 | TRBJ2-7 | TRBV6-1
ASKIAGHGELF | 11 | TRBJ2-2 | TRBV12-3/TRBV12-4
ASSLDPGSSYEQY | 13 | TRBJ2-7 | TRBV5-1
ASSLVTSYNEQF | 12 | TRBJ2-1 | TRBV7-9
ASSDTQGAAKNIQY | 14 | TRBJ2-4 | TRBV6-1
ASRPAGTTYEQY | 12 | TRBJ2-7 | TRBV10-2
SASSAGKPNEQF | 12 | TRBJ2-1 | TRBV20-1
ASRSYSNQPQH | 11 | TRBJ1-5 | TRBV27
ATSVGETQY | 9 | TRBJ2-5 | TRBV24-1
SAPKVAYTEAF | 11 | TRBJ1-1 | TRBV20-1
ASSFTSGGETQY | 12 | TRBJ2-5 | TRBV12-3/TRBV12-4
ASSSTPGGEQF | 11 | TRBJ2-1 | TRBV7-3
ASSSTTGPGTGSPLH | 15 | TRBJ1-6 | TRBV27
ASRLPRWARVQPQH | 14 | TRBJ1-5 | TRBV28
ASSQDWTGGLGSGANVLT | 18 | TRBJ2-6 | TRBV4-2
ASSRRKGHEQF | 11 | TRBJ2-1 | TRBV7-9
ASSPATGWVNEQF | 13 | TRBJ2-1 | TRBV27
AWRFGGVLLPYEQY | 14 | TRBJ2-7 | TRBV30
SASELRLNTEAF | 12 | TRBJ1-1 | TRBV20-1
SVITQFSTDTQY | 12 | TRBJ2-3 | TRBV29-1
SATPPFGAGHEQY | 13 | TRBJ2-7 | TRBV20-1
SALDRGFKNTIY | 12 | TRBJ1-3 | TRBV20-1
ASSQGLAGVGEQY | 13 | TRBJ2-7 | TRBV14
ASSQKFRADTQY | 12 | TRBJ2-3 | TRBV5-1
SARGREGLDEQF | 12 | TRBJ2-1 | TRBV20-1
SARLAGSYNEQF | 12 | TRBJ2-1 | TRBV20-1
SVFGGGADTQY | 11 | TRBJ2-3 | TRBV20-1
ASRLDGGGWDTEAF | 14 | TRBJ1-1 | TRBV5-1
AWQTWTSGSTHEQY | 14 | TRBJ2-7 | TRBV30